These T cell receptor beta chains were read from a single sample in a study of shared clonotypes between healthy human individuals. The data were produced by immunoSEQ multiplex PCR, yet TCRdb's version contains in-frame clones alone and is incomplete. The sample comprises hundreds of thousands of clones, 95% to 96% of which are singletons, and around 0.1% rests with the top ten. The sequenced sample was naive CD8+ T cells sorted from blood. These receptors all come from a woman younger than 45 in good health. Both conserved end residues are part of each CDR3. Fields, in order: CDR3 length, J gene, clone size, V gene, D gene, CDR3 DNA, CDR3 protein. The D gene is left open where the match is weak. Some rows have no size entry. The others give once, few or many, or a class for an expanded clone.

12 | TRBJ2-7 | . | TRBV11-2 | TRBD2 | TGTGCCAGTAGCGGGATAGACTACGAGCAGTACTTC | CASSGIDYEQYF
15 | TRBJ1-5 | few | TRBV28 | TRBD1 | TGTGCCAGCAGTTTCGGGGGACAGGGCGATCAGCCCCAGCATTTT | CASSFGGQGDQPQHF
15 | TRBJ1-5 | . | TRBV28 | . | TGTGCCAGCAGATACACAGGGCGGTGGGATCAGCCCCAGCATTTT | CASRYTGRWDQPQHF
15 | TRBJ2-3 | . | TRBV9 | TRBD2 | TGTGCCAGCAGCGAAGGACTAGCGGCCACAGATACGCAGTATTTT | CASSEGLAATDTQYF
15 | TRBJ1-3 | . | TRBV2 | . | TGTGCCAGCAGTGGGTCTAGCGGGAATAGAAACACCATATATTTT | CASSGSSGNRNTIYF
20 | TRBJ1-3 | . | TRBV14 | TRBD1 | TGTGCCAGCAGCCAAGAGTCAAGCCGGGACAGGGGGCTATCTGGAAACACCATATATTTT | CASSQESSRDRGLSGNTIYF
14 | TRBJ2-7 | . | TRBV2 | TRBD2 | TGTGCCAGCAGCGAAGGACTAGCGACCTACGAGCAGTACTTC | CASSEGLATYEQYF
16 | TRBJ2-5 | once | TRBV21-1 | . | TGTGCCAGCAACTGTCCGGGACTAGCAGATCAAGAGACCCAGTACTTC | CASNCPGLADQETQYF
12 | TRBJ2-7 | . | TRBV28 | . | TGTGCCAGCAGTTTCCAACCCTACGAGCAGTACTTC | CASSFQPYEQYF
15 | TRBJ2-3 | . | TRBV7-2 | . | TGTGCCAGCAGCTCCTCACCGTACCCCACAGATACGCAGTATTTT | CASSSSPYPTDTQYF
15 | TRBJ1-1 | . | TRBV5-1 | . | TGCGCCAGCAGCTTGGGGCGTCAGGGGTCCACTGAAGCTTTCTTT | CASSLGRQGSTEAFF
17 | TRBJ1-5 | . | TRBV5-5 | TRBD1 | TGTGCCAGCAGCTTGACAGGGGCGCGAGGTAGCAATCAGCCCCAGCATTTT | CASSLTGARGSNQPQHF
15 | TRBJ2-1 | . | TRBV7-7 | . | TGTGCCAGCAGCCTAGGACAGACTAGCTACAATGAGCAGTTCTTC | CASSLGQTSYNEQFF
12 | TRBJ2-2 | . | TRBV9 | . | TGTGCCAGCAGCGGTAACACCGGGGAGCTGTTTTTT | CASSGNTGELFF
16 | TRBJ2-7 | . | TRBV4-1 | . | TGCGCCAGCAGCTCCACTCCGGGAGAAGGGTCCTACGAGCAGTACTTC | CASSSTPGEGSYEQYF
14 | TRBJ2-7 | . | TRBV27 | TRBD1 | TGTGCCAGCAGCGTAGACAGGGGAACCTACGAGCAGTACTTC | CASSVDRGTYEQYF
12 | TRBJ2-3 | . | TRBV13 | . | TGTGCCAGCAGCTTCGACGCAGATACGCAGTATTTT | CASSFDADTQYF
13 | TRBJ2-7 | . | TRBV28 | TRBD2 | TGTGCCAGCGGGACTAGTCGGTTATACGAGCAGTACTTC | CASGTSRLYEQYF
15 | TRBJ2-7 | . | TRBV19 | . | TGTGCCAGTAGTGAGAGGGAAGGGTTCCCCTACGAGCAGTACTTC | CASSEREGFPYEQYF
15 | TRBJ1-5 | . | TRBV30 | TRBD1 | TGTGCCTGGAGCGTGGGACAGGGGGCCGGTCAGCCCCAGCATTTT | CAWSVGQGAGQPQHF
15 | TRBJ2-3 | . | TRBV7-6 | TRBD1 | TGTGCCAGCAGCTTGGTGGGACAGGGCACAGATACGCAGTATTTT | CASSLVGQGTDTQYF
16 | TRBJ2-2 | . | TRBV7-9 | . | TGTGCCAGCAGCCCCACGTTGGGGGCCGTCACCGGGGAGCTGTTTTTT | CASSPTLGAVTGELFF
13 | TRBJ1-1 | . | TRBV10-1 | . | TGCGCCAGCAGTGAGTCAAGGGGGACTGAAGCTTTCTTT | CASSESRGTEAFF
14 | TRBJ1-1 | . | TRBV27 | TRBD1 | TGTGCCAGCAGTTGGGGACAGGGGAGCACTGAAGCTTTCTTT | CASSWGQGSTEAFF
15 | TRBJ2-3 | . | TRBV6-6 | . | TGTGCCAGCAACGGGGGACGGTTGAGCACAGATACGCAGTATTTT | CASNGGRLSTDTQYF
16 | TRBJ2-1 | . | TRBV28 | TRBD2 | TGTGCCAGCAGTTTTGTAAGGGGGACTAGATTCAATGAGCAGTTCTTC | CASSFVRGTRFNEQFF
17 | TRBJ1-4 | . | TRBV5-1 | TRBD1 | TGCGCCAGCAGCTTGGAGGGGGCGTCGTCCAATTATGAAAAACTGTTTTTT | CASSLEGASSNYEKLFF
14 | TRBJ2-7 | . | TRBV27 | . | TGTGCCAGCCAATCCGCGGGTAGTGATAGGGAGCAGTACTTC | CASQSAGSDREQYF
12 | TRBJ2-1 | . | TRBV6-1 | TRBD2 | TGTGCCACCGGGGGGGCACGGAATGAGCAGTTCTTC | CATGGARNEQFF
17 | TRBJ2-5 | . | TRBV27 | TRBD2 | TGTGCCACCTCAGGACTAGCGGGAGTAGGGCCCCAAGAGACCCAGTACTTC | CATSGLAGVGPQETQYF
11 | TRBJ2-1 | . | TRBV30 | . | TGTGCCTGGAGTGTAGATGCTGAGCAGTTCTTC | CAWSVDAEQFF
13 | TRBJ2-1 | . | TRBV6-8 | . | TGTGCCACCTGGGGGGTTTTCTACAATGAGCAGTTCTTC | CATWGVFYNEQFF
12 | TRBJ2-7 | . | TRBV27 | . | TGTGCCAGCAGTAACCGCCAAGGGGAGCAGTACTTC | CASSNRQGEQYF
12 | TRBJ2-1 | . | TRBV27 | . | TGTGCCAGCAGCCTACCACTAGGTGAGCAGTTCTTC | CASSLPLGEQFF
13 | TRBJ2-3 | . | TRBV6-6 | . | TGTGCCAGCATGTGGACTAGCACAGATACGCAGTATTTT | CASMWTSTDTQYF
14 | TRBJ2-7 | . | TRBV15 | . | TGTGCCACCAGCAGGGGTCCTCCCCACTACGAGCAGTACTTC | CATSRGPPHYEQYF
13 | TRBJ2-7 | . | TRBV11-2 | . | TGTGCCAGCAGCCTCGGGGAGGCTTACGAGCAGTACTTC | CASSLGEAYEQYF
16 | TRBJ2-3 | . | TRBV25-1 | . | TGTGCCAGCAGTGATAACGGGAGAGACTGGGCAGATACGCAGTATTTT | CASSDNGRDWADTQYF
15 | TRBJ1-4 | . | TRBV7-3 | TRBD1 | TGTGCCAGCAGCTCGGACAGGGTTTTTAATGAAAAACTGTTTTTT | CASSSDRVFNEKLFF
18 | TRBJ2-1 | . | TRBV7-8 | . | TGTGCCAGCAGCTTAGCGTTAGGGGGGTCGAGCTCCTACAATGAGCAGTTCTTC | CASSLALGGSSSYNEQFF
18 | TRBJ2-7 | . | TRBV9 | . | TGTGCCAGCAGCCCACATTCGGGCTTTCTTATGAGCTCCTACGAGCAGTACTTC | CASSPHSGFLMSSYEQYF
15 | TRBJ2-7 | . | TRBV6-1 | TRBD2 | TGTGCCAGCAGGACCTTAGCGGGAGAGGGCTACGAGCAGTACTTC | CASRTLAGEGYEQYF
14 | TRBJ1-4 | . | TRBV6-5 | . | TGTGCCAGCAGGGCGGCGGGGCTCGGTGAAAAACTGTTTTTT | CASRAAGLGEKLFF
15 | TRBJ2-7 | . | TRBV27 | TRBD1 | TGTGCCAGCAGTACGCGGACAGGCCCCGTTCGTGAGCAGTACTTC | CASSTRTGPVREQYF
15 | TRBJ2-7 | . | TRBV2 | TRBD2 | TGTGCCAGCAGTGTGCTAGCGGGAGAAATGAGGGAGCAGTACTTC | CASSVLAGEMREQYF